One sample yielded the 32 T cell receptor beta chains listed below, sequenced in a study of tumor-infiltrating lymphocytes in primary liver carcinoma. The source of the blood RNA was unsorted whole blood, and germline DNA was extracted as well. Total RNA (roughly 0.45 ug) served as template for TCR beta cDNA synthesis primed by a constant-region primer. Investigators got TCR beta libraries out of three nested multiplex PCR rounds, done with slightly modified ARM-PCR. Both of the initial two PCR rounds ran for nine to ten cycles and employed TRBV1-TRBV30 forward primers alongside a C-beta reverse primer. TCRdb reprocessed the multiplex PCR reads with MiXCR, giving one entry per CDR3 protein. Here the sample spans approximately 300,000 distinct CDR3 sequences, 65% being singletons. What was sequenced was peripheral blood. These receptors originate from a man aged 35 to 55 with primary liver carcinoma and hepatitis B virus infection.

This clonotype showed up many times. The CDR3 nucleotides are TGCGCCAGCAGCCAAGGGACCACAGATACGCAGTATTTT. This sequence encodes CASSQGTTDTQYF. This sequence joins TRBV4-3 and TRBJ2-3; D gene ambiguous. Germline V CDR1 and CDR2: LGHNA, YSLEER. CDR3 length: 13 residues. V dropped 1 base and J dropped 2 bases, with 4 bases sitting between them.

As for this clonotype: The junction shows a germline mismatch at one end, possibly a read error. The chain is built from TRBV4-2 and TRBJ2-7, with 8 bases aligning to TRBD1. Germline-derived CDR1 and CDR2 are LGHNA and YNFKEQ. This CDR3 contains 15 residues. The CDR3 loop reads CASSPWDRRGHEHYF. The CDR3 DNA is TGTGCCAGCAGCCCCTGGGACAGGAGAGGCCACGAGCACTACTTC.

For this clonotype: At one end the junction does not follow the germline gene, possibly because of a read error. The V gene is TRBV10-3, the J gene TRBJ1-3; D not certain. The CDR3 runs to 14 residues. Germline V gene sequence: CDR1 ENHRY, CDR2 SYGVKD. The CDR3 coding sequence is TGTGCCATCAGTGGGGTAAACTCTGGAGACACCATATATTTT. Its protein is CAISGVNSGDTIYF.

This clonotype was seen a single time. A much larger clone lies a single base off, so this may be a read error. The chain uses TRBV12-3 or TRBV12-4 and TRBJ1-2, with D possibly matching TRBD1 (5 bases). The CDR3 extends over 14 amino acids. The CDR3 reads CASSPRVANYDYTF. CDR3 bases: TGTGCCAGCAGCCCCAGGGTTGCTAACTATGACTACACCTTC.

This clonotype was recorded once. A much bigger clone sits one base away, suggesting this may be a read error. The conserved phenylalanine or tryptophan is not found at the CDR3 terminus, so this likely reflects a read error. V usage is TRBV6-5 and J usage is TRBJ1-2; D is uncertain. Trimming removed 1 base from V and 8 bases from J, with 11 bases in between. Germline V gene data show CDR1 as MNHEY and CDR2 as SVGAGI. The CDR3 covers 13 residues. The CDR3 DNA reads TGTGCCAGCAGTTACTTATCTATACCCGGCTACACCTCC. This encodes CASSYLSIPGYTS.

In this sample, this clonotype turned up a few times. The gene calls are TRBV12-3 or TRBV12-4 and TRBJ2-7, with 10 bases identical to TRBD2. The ends lost 1 base at V and 7 bases at J; junction bases unmatched: 7. CDR3 length equals 15 residues. The CDR3 reads CASSLGTSGTLEQYF. CDR3 nucleotides: TGTGCCAGCAGTTTAGGAACTAGCGGGACACTTGAGCAGTACTTC.

V is TRBV12-3 or TRBV12-4 and J is TRBJ1-5, with unresolved D. The CDR3 length is 13 residues. Trimming stripped 5 bases from V and 6 bases from J, with 11 bases between. Here the CDR3 DNA reads TGTGCCAGCAGTCAGCAACTTGGTCAGCCCCAGCATTTT. This translates into CASSQQLGQPQHF.

This clonotype showed up just once. One junction end disagrees with the germline gene, perhaps due to a read error. The V call is TRBV11-1, the J call TRBJ2-1, with 8 positions matching TRBD1. CDR3 length: 14 residues. CDR1 and CDR2 (germline): SGHAT, FQDESV (reference sequence). The CDR3 sequence is CTSTSGTGHNEQFF. Here the CDR3 DNA reads TGTACCAGCACCTCCGGGACAGGTCACAATGAGCAGTTCTTC.

A note on this clonotype: This sequence may be a read error, since a much larger clone differs from it by one base. V gene TRBV29-1 combines with J gene TRBJ2-5; 14 nucleotides match TRBD2. This CDR3 contains 15 residues. With 8 bases clipped from V and 5 bases from J, the junction kept 10 bases outside the gene matches. Germline CDR1 is SQVTM and CDR2 is ANQGSEA. The CDR3 protein is CSTNGLAGGAETQYF. The CDR3 coding sequence is TGCAGCACAAACGGACTAGCGGGAGGTGCTGAGACCCAGTACTTC.

A note on this clonotype: The junction departs from the called germline gene at one end, perhaps through a read error. This chain links TRBV29-1 with TRBJ2-5, with a tentative D call TRBD1 (6 bases). This CDR3 has 13 residues. Germline CDR1 and CDR2: SQVTM and ANQGSEA. CDR3 nucleotides: TGCAGCGTTCCTCCAGGGGCCCAGGAGACCCTGTACTTC. This gives the protein CSVPPGAQETLYF.

Turning to this clonotype: A read error may explain this, as a much larger clone is one base away. V usage is TRBV6-1 and J usage is TRBJ1-1; no clear D gene. Germline lookup yields CDR1 MNHNS and CDR2 SASEGT. This CDR3 has 14 amino acids. V shed 5 bases and J shed 0 bases, with 10 bases lying between them. CDR3 DNA sequence: TGTGCCAGCAGTCCGGAGGTCATGAACACTGAAGCTTTCTTT. This encodes CASSPEVMNTEAFF.

Judged by abundance, this clonotype is medium-sized. The gene calls are TRBV11-1 and TRBJ1-5; D is uncertain. Germline values: CDR1 SGHAT, CDR2 FQDESV (reference sequence). The CDR3 consists of 13 residues. V was trimmed by 5 bases and J by 1 base, leaving 6 bases between them. CDR3 in amino acids: CASSTTSNQPQHF. The DNA of the CDR3 is TGTGCCAGCAGCACCACAAGCAATCAGCCCCAGCATTTT.

In the case of this clonotype: The junction departs from germline at one end; a sequencing error may be responsible. The chain combines TRBV4-1 with TRBJ2-1; D is uncertain. This CDR3 spans 13 amino acids. Germline values: CDR1 MGHRA, CDR2 YSYEKL. CDR3 sequence (DNA): TGCGCCAGCAGCCTGTGGGGAAACAATGAGGAGTTCTTC. Amino acids: CASSLWGNNEEFF.

The rearrangement links TRBV6-1 to TRBJ2-2, with 8 bases that match TRBD1. This CDR3 contains 19 residues. Germline CDR1 MNHNS, CDR2 SASEGT. Germline trimming cut 2 bases from V and 8 bases from J; bases unmatched to any gene: 19. The CDR3 loop is CASSELHPGQEARTGELFF. The CDR3 DNA sequence: TGTGCCAGCAGTGAACTACACCCGGGACAGGAGGCGAGGACTGGGGAGCTGTTTTTT.

The rearrangement links TRBV24-1 to TRBJ2-6; 8 nucleotides match TRBD1. Looked up from germline, CDR1 is KGHDR and CDR2 is SFDVKD. V gave up 3 bases and J gave up 0 bases; unmatched junction bases: 12. There are 20 residues in the CDR3. The CDR3, as DNA: TGTGCCACCAGTGATGTTACAGGGGGTAATGCGTACTCTGGGGCCAACGTCCTGACTTTC. Translating it yields CATSDVTGGNAYSGANVLTF.

Comments on this clonotype: The junction departs from germline at one end; a sequencing error may be responsible. This chain uses TRBV28 with TRBJ1-1; perhaps TRBD1 as D (6 bases). The CDR3 runs to 15 residues. Germline V gene lookup returns CDR1 MDHEN and CDR2 SYDVKM. The CDR3 protein is CAGSSSSFGDTEAFF. The DNA of the CDR3 is TGTGCCGGCAGTAGCAGCTCCTTTGGGGACACCGAAGCTTTCTTT.

This clonotype is medium-sized (0.01 to 0.1%). The V call is TRBV29-1, the J call TRBJ2-4; D is undetermined. The germline V gene encodes CDR1 SQVTM and CDR2 ANQGSEA. The CDR3 consists of 14 residues. Trimming took 6 bases from V and 1 from J, leaving 13 bases between them. CDR3 bases: TGCAGCGTCCTGGTTATTGGGGCCAAAAACATTCAGTACTTC. Protein product: CSVLVIGAKNIQYF.

Comment on this clonotype: A much bigger clone sits one base away, suggesting this may be a read error. The rearrangement links TRBV4-3 to TRBJ2-7, with a possible D match to TRBD2 (5 bases). The length of the CDR3 is 14 residues. Germline loops: CDR1 LGHNA, CDR2 YSLEER. The CDR3 bases are TGCGCCAGCAGCCAAGATAGCGCAGACTACGAGGAGTACTTC. Translated, it gives CASSQDSADYEEYF.

A note on this clonotype: With a much larger clone just one base away, this may be a read error. The chain carries TRBV6-5 and TRBJ1-2; 7 bases agree with TRBD1. Germline-derived CDR1 and CDR2 are MNHEY and SVGAGI. The CDR3 covers 14 residues. The ends lost 7 bases at V and 0 bases at J; junction bases unmatched: 5. The CDR3 DNA sequence: TGTGCCAGCACCGGACAGGAAGCTAACTATGGCTACACCTTC. It yields the protein CASTGQEANYGYTF.

Regarding this clonotype: A clone one base away is much larger, so this may be a read error. The chain combines TRBV12-5 with TRBJ2-1; no firm D call. This CDR3 comprises 11 residues. From germline, CDR1 is LGHNT and CDR2 FRNRAP. In DNA, the CDR3 is TGTGCTAATGGTGATTACAATGAGCAGTTCTTC. Its translation is CANGDYNEQFF.

The V call is TRBV5-1, the J call TRBJ1-1; D may be TRBD1 (6 bases). Trimming pared 3 bases from V and 0 bases from J, leaving 15 bases between. This CDR3 region has 16 residues. Germline V gene sequence: CDR1 SGHRS, CDR2 YFSETQ. The CDR3, as DNA: TGCGCCAGCAGCTCGAGGGTCCAGGGGCTGAACACTGAAGCTTTCTTT. It codes for CASSSRVQGLNTEAFF.

Comments on this clonotype: Possible read error: a much larger clone is one base away. The chain is built from TRBV6-5 and TRBJ2-2; 7 positions agree with TRBD2. CDR1 MNHEY and CDR2 SVGAGI come from the germline V gene. CDR3 length: 16 amino acids. The CDR3 is CTSSYSSVAGTGELFF. As DNA, the CDR3 is TGTACCAGCAGTTACTCGTCGGTAGCGGGCACCGGGGAGCTGTTTTTT.

Details on this clonotype: A much larger clonotype is one base distant, so this may be a read error. The chain carries TRBV6-1 and TRBJ2-3, with 12 nucleotides matching TRBD1. CDR1 is MNHNS, CDR2 SASEGT, per germline. The ends lost 10 bases at V and 5 bases at J; junction bases unmatched: 10. CDR3 length equals 15 residues. CDR3 sequence reads: CAIRSGTGGVDTQYF. Here the CDR3 DNA reads TGTGCCATCAGATCCGGGACAGGGGGCGTAGATACGCAGTATTTT.

Remarks on this clonotype: This may come from a read error, since a much larger clone is one base off. V is TRBV6-2 or TRBV6-3 and J is TRBJ1-5, with D perhaps TRBD1 (5 bases). CDR3 size: 13 residues. CDR1 is MNHEY and CDR2 is SVGEGT in the germline V gene. CDR3 residues: CASSYSGVAPHHF. CDR3 in DNA: TGTGCCAGCAGTTACTCGGGGGTCGCGCCCCACCATTTT.

As concerns this clonotype: Compared with germline, one end of the junction differs, possibly owing to a read error. The rearrangement joins TRBV30 to TRBJ2-4; D remains unclear. Germline V gene sequence: CDR1 GTSNPN, CDR2 SVGIG (reference sequence). This CDR3 is 17 amino acids long. The CDR3 nucleotides read TGTGCCTGGAGTGTACGAACCGGAGCTTTAGCCAAAAACATTCGGTACTTC. This translates into CAWSVRTGALAKNIRYF.

About this clonotype: A read error is possible here, since a much larger clone lies one base away. The genes are TRBV12-3 or TRBV12-4 and TRBJ2-1, with a tentative D call TRBD2 (6 bases). CDR3 size: 16 residues. Trimming shortened V by 4 bases and J by 12 bases, and 25 bases separated the two germline ends. The DNA of the CDR3 is TGTGCCAGCAGTTCAGGACTAACGGCCTCCCAAACGGGGCAGTTCTTC. Its protein is CASSSGLTASQTGQFF.

Worth noting for this clonotype: One end of the junction fails to match germline, which may point to a read error. The CDR3, as DNA: TGTACCACCAGCCCGGACAGGGGAGCCTACAATGAGCAGTTCTTC. Translating it yields CTTSPDRGAYNEQFF. The V and J genes are TRBV24-1 and TRBJ2-1; 9 nucleotides line up with TRBD1. Germline CDR1 and CDR2: KGHDR and SFDVKD. This CDR3 region has 15 residues.

The gene calls are TRBV5-1 and TRBJ2-6, with 8 bases aligning to TRBD2. Germline lookup yields CDR1 SGHRS and CDR2 YFSETQ. This CDR3 is 18 amino acids long. Trimming took 4 bases from V and 1 from J; bases not matched to a gene: 10. The CDR3 DNA reads as TGCGCCAGCAGCCTCCCGGGTAGCGGGAAGTCTGGGGCCAACGTCCTGACTTTC. The encoded protein is CASSLPGSGKSGANVLTF.

This clonotype occurred many times. The rearrangement links TRBV6-2 or TRBV6-3 to TRBJ2-3, with D possibly being TRBD1 or TRBD2 (5 bases each). CDR1 is MNHEY and CDR2 is SVGEGT in the germline V gene. This CDR3 has 15 amino acids. V was clipped by 4 bases and J by 1 base, with 12 bases between them. CDR3 amino acids: CASSSLGVGTDTQYF. CDR3 bases: TGTGCCAGCAGTTCCCTGGGGGTTGGCACAGATACGCAGTATTTT.

A few counts support this clonotype. The rearrangement joins TRBV4-2 to TRBJ2-2, with D tentatively TRBD1 (5 bases). V dropped 4 bases and J dropped 3 bases, with 9 bases sitting between them. From germline, CDR1 is LGHNA and CDR2 YNFKEQ. The length of the CDR3 is 14 residues. CDR3 bases: TGTGCCAGCAGCCCCCGGACACACACCGGGGAGCTGTTTTTT. Translating gives CASSPRTHTGELFF.

Concerning this clonotype itself: A read error is possible here, since a much larger clone lies one base away. The chain is built from TRBV4-2 and TRBJ1-4, with D uncertain. With 1 base removed from V and 0 bases from J, the gap between germline ends came to 15 bases. Germline V gene data show CDR1 as LGHNA and CDR2 as YNFKEQ. The CDR3 has 18 residues. The CDR3 loop is CASSQGGRRLSTNEKLFF. The CDR3 DNA sequence: TGTGCCAGCAGCCAAGGTGGCAGACGGTTATCAACTAATGAAAAACTGTTTTTT.

As concerns this clonotype: The conserved closing phenylalanine or tryptophan is absent in this CDR3, likely reflecting a read error. The DNA is left out, because the CDR3 cannot be placed on it with certainty; the CDR3 is given as TCRdb lists it. The chain uses TRBV29-1 and TRBJ2-5; the table gives TRBD1 as D, unverified against the DNA. The CDR3 region is 15 residues in length, termini included. From germline, CDR1 is SQVTM and CDR2 ANQGSEA. Here the CDR3 reads CSVEADRGRAESQYL.